One and the same sample provided the 23 T cell receptor beta chains below, sequenced in a study of shared clonotypes between healthy human individuals. Generated by immunoSEQ multiplex PCR, the TCRdb table keeps only in-frame clones and is missing some. Counted here are fewer than 600,000 clones, around 79% occurring once; the ten biggest clones make up around 13%. Sequencing was carried out using PBMCs. The receptor set was obtained from a woman in her 40s in good health. Some clones in this sample may be carry-over from other donors' samples.

This clone showed up just once. The rearrangement joins TRBV7-9 to TRBJ2-5, with D tentatively TRBD2 (5 bases). Germline CDR1 is SEHNR and CDR2 is FQNEAQ (reference sequence). The CDR3 length is 14 residues. The V end lost 11 bases, the J end lost 0 bases, and 16 bases lay between the germline ends. DNA of the CDR3: TGTGCCGAACTGATCGGGGAGAACCAAGAGACCCAGTACTTC. Protein sequence: CAELIGENQETQYF.

The genes are TRBV6-5 and TRBJ1-5; 7 bases are shared with TRBD1. The CDR3 runs to 13 residues. V shed 6 bases, J shed 9 bases, and the junction held 8 bases outside the gene matches. Germline V gene sequence: CDR1 MNHEY, CDR2 SVGAGI. As DNA, the CDR3 is TGTGCCAGCAGCCTTAAACAGGGGCCGCCCCAGCATTTT. Its translation is CASSLKQGPPQHF.

This sequence joins TRBV15 and TRBJ1-6; D call uncertain. The CDR3 contains 14 residues. V was trimmed by 9 bases and J by 5 bases, leaving 14 bases between them. Per germline, CDR1 LNHNV and CDR2 YYDKDF (reference sequence). In DNA, the CDR3 is TGTGCCACAGGCCGCACAGCAGATAATTCACCCCTCCACTTT. Protein sequence: CATGRTADNSPLHF.

The chain uses TRBV28 and TRBJ1-5; TRBD1 might be the D (5 bases). The V and J ends lost 7 bases and 5 bases respectively, with 18 bases between them. Germline V gives CDR1 MDHEN, CDR2 SYDVKM. The CDR3 runs 15 residues. CDR3 residues: CASTSGTLVDQPQHF. CDR3 coding DNA: TGTGCCAGCACTTCCGGGACTTTAGTGGATCAGCCCCAGCATTTT. The full variable domain, completed using reference TRBV28 and TRBJ1-5, is DVKVTQSSRYLVKRTGEKVFLECVQDMDHENMFWYRQDPGLGLRLIYFSYDVKMKEKGDIPEGYSVSREKKERFSLILESASTNQTSMYLCASTSGTLVDQPQHFGDGTRLSIL.

This chain joins TRBV11-1 and TRBJ1-1; 12 bases agree with TRBD1. Per the germline V gene, CDR1 is SGHAT and CDR2 is FQDESV (reference sequence). J gave up 11 bases and V 5 bases, and 12 bases lay outside the gene matches. There are 15 residues in the CDR3. The CDR3 DNA reads TGTGCCAGCAGCACCGGCCGGGACAGGGGGCTCAGGGCTTTCTTT. Its translation is CASSTGRDRGLRAFF.

The chain employs TRBV5-1 and TRBJ2-1; 7 bases are shared with TRBD2. Germline lookup yields CDR1 SGHRS and CDR2 YFSETQ. V was pared by 4 bases and J by 4 bases, with 11 bases of the junction left unmatched. The length of the CDR3 is 16 residues. The CDR3: CASSRPSGLNYNEQFF. CDR3 nucleotide sequence: TGCGCCAGCAGCCGCCCTAGCGGTCTGAATTACAATGAGCAGTTCTTC.

This sequence joins TRBV5-6 and TRBJ2-5, with D possibly matching TRBD2 (6 bases). Germline CDR1 is SGHDT and CDR2 is YYEEEE. Trimming cost V 3 bases and J 2 bases, with 17 bases left between them. The CDR3 extends over 16 amino acids. CDR3 residues: CASSWELGGEQETQYF. In nucleotides, the CDR3 is TGTGCCAGCAGCTGGGAGTTGGGCGGGGAACAAGAGACCCAGTACTTC.

This clone appeared a single time. This chain links TRBV30 with TRBJ2-1; 7 bases are shared with TRBD2. CDR1 and CDR2 from the germline V gene are GTSNPN and SVGIG (reference sequence). Germline trimming cut 1 base from V and 3 bases from J; bases unmatched to any gene: 3. The CDR3 extends over 14 amino acids. CDR3 nucleotide sequence: TGTGCCTGGAGTGAGATAGCGGGCTACAATGAGCAGTTCTTC. Protein: CAWSEIAGYNEQFF.

The CDR3 DNA sequence: TGTGCCAGCTCACAGCCGGGACAGGGGGCTGGGGCCAACGTCCTGACTTTC. Amino acids: CASSQPGQGAGANVLTF. V is TRBV18 and J is TRBJ2-6; 11 bases map to TRBD1. This CDR3 is 17 amino acids long. Losses at the gene ends were 4 bases for V and 2 bases for J; bases not matched to a gene: 4. CDR1 and CDR2 (germline): KGHSH, LQKENI.

The sample holds one count of this clone. The chain carries TRBV28 and TRBJ1-2; D is unclear. V shed 3 bases and J shed 4 bases, with 12 bases lying between them. The CDR3 is 14 residues long. The germline V gene has CDR1 MDHEN and CDR2 SYDVKM. The CDR3 bases are TGTGCCAGCAGTTTCGGGAAGGGAGCCTATGGCTACACCTTC. Encoded protein: CASSFGKGAYGYTF.

This chain links TRBV19 with TRBJ2-1, with 11 bases that match TRBD1. V shed 8 bases and J 4 bases; nucleotides not matched to a gene: 1. Germline V gene lookup returns CDR1 LNHDA and CDR2 SQIVND (reference sequence). The CDR3 sequence is 13 residues long. CDR3 residues: CASGDRGYNEQFF. The DNA for the CDR3 is TGTGCCAGTGGGGACAGGGGGTACAATGAGCAGTTCTTC.

The V gene is TRBV28, the J gene TRBJ1-5, with TRBD1 matching 7 bases. The V gene's germline CDR1 is MDHEN and CDR2 SYDVKM. The V segment lost 7 bases and the J segment 2 bases; nucleotides outside the gene matches: 11. The CDR3 contains 16 residues. CDR3 DNA: TGTGCCAGCATTAGACAGGGAGATTGGGGCAATCAGCCCCAGCATTTT. It yields the protein CASIRQGDWGNQPQHF.

The gene calls are TRBV4-3 and TRBJ2-1; possibly TRBD1 for D (5 bases). V lost 0 bases and J 4 bases, leaving 13 bases between the germline ends. The CDR3 runs 16 residues. Germline assignment: CDR1 LGHNA and CDR2 YSLEER. The CDR3 sequence is CASSQDRAGPYNEQFF. In DNA, the CDR3 is TGCGCCAGCAGCCAAGATCGAGCAGGGCCATACAATGAGCAGTTCTTC.

Only a few counts were recorded for this clone. V and J are TRBV19 and TRBJ2-1; D is unresolved. V lost 0 bases and J lost 7, with 10 bases in between. Germline V gene data show CDR1 as LNHDA and CDR2 as SQIVND (reference sequence). The length of the CDR3 is 14 residues. DNA for the CDR3: TGTGCCAGTAGTATAGATCCTGATTTGAATGAGCAGTTCTTC. This gives the protein CASSIDPDLNEQFF. The full variable domain, with the rest looked up from reference TRBV19 and TRBJ2-1, is DGGITQSPKYLFRKEGQNVTLSCEQNLNHDAMYWYRQDPGQGLRLIYYSQIVNDFQKGDIAEGYSVSREKKESFPLTVTSAQKNPTAFYLCASSIDPDLNEQFFGPGTRLTVL.

This clone was seen a few times. V usage is TRBV28 and J usage is TRBJ2-2; D may be TRBD1 or TRBD2 (6 bases each). CDR1 is MDHEN and CDR2 is SYDVKM in the germline V gene. Trimming removed 9 bases at V and 8 bases at J, with 22 bases between. This CDR3 is 15 amino acids long. This chain's CDR3 is CASNSPPEGEGELFF. The CDR3 DNA is TGTGCCAGTAACTCTCCCCCGGAGGGGGAGGGGGAGCTGTTTTTT.

The genes are TRBV7-9 and TRBJ2-7, with D possibly matching TRBD1 (6 bases). CDR3 length: 15 residues. Per the germline V gene, CDR1 is SEHNR and CDR2 is FQNEAQ (reference sequence). V shed 1 base and J shed 3 bases, with 13 bases lying between them. As DNA, the CDR3 is TGTGCCAGCAGCTTAGTCGGCAGGGGCGACTACGAGCAGTACTTC. It encodes CASSLVGRGDYEQYF.

Here the CDR3 DNA reads TGTGCCAGCGGTCCGGGGGCTAGCACAGATACGCAGTATTTT. Its protein is CASGPGASTDTQYF. The chain couples TRBV7-8 to TRBJ2-3; D may be TRBD1 or TRBD2 (6 bases each). CDR1 SGHVS and CDR2 FQNEAQ come from the germline V gene. The V and J ends lost 8 bases and 0 bases respectively, with 12 bases between them. The CDR3 has 14 residues.

The chain recombines TRBV30 with TRBJ2-6; tentatively, D is TRBD2 (5 bases). Germline lookup yields CDR1 GTSNPN and CDR2 SVGIG (reference sequence). This CDR3 region has 14 residues. V lost 2 bases, J lost 1 base, and 6 bases lay in between. DNA for the CDR3: TGTGCCTGGAGTTCGGGGTCTGGGGCCAACGTCCTGACTTTC. It translates to CAWSSGSGANVLTF.

This clone was detected many times. The germline gene is not matched at one end of the junction; a read error may be the cause. The J gene is TRBJ2-2, the V gene TRBV7-7, with TRBD1 identical over 9 bases. Germline values: CDR1 SSHAT, CDR2 FNYEAQ (reference sequence). The CDR3 runs 15 residues. CDR3 residues: CASSAQGADTGELFF. The CDR3 DNA is TGTGCTAGCAGCGCACAGGGGGCTGACACCGGGGAGCTGTTTTTT.

With respect to this clone: One end of the junction does not line up with germline, which may come from a read error. This chain joins TRBV27 and TRBJ2-1; 9 bases align to TRBD1. The V gene's germline CDR1 is MNHEY and CDR2 SMNVEV (reference sequence). CDR3 size: 12 residues. The CDR3 nucleotides are TGTGCCAGCAGTCCCTGGACAGGGGTCCCGGTCTTC. It specifies CASSPWTGVPVF.

The rearrangement links TRBV18 to TRBJ2-7; perhaps TRBD1 as D (6 bases). V lost 5 bases and J 0 bases, leaving 20 bases between the germline ends. This CDR3 contains 17 residues. CDR1 is KGHSH and CDR2 is LQKENI in the germline V gene. The CDR3 here is CASSTNFRDTTSYEQYF. The CDR3 nucleotides are TGTGCCAGCTCAACAAATTTCCGGGACACTACCTCCTACGAGCAGTACTTC. Full variable domain (remainder filled in from reference TRBV18 and TRBJ2-7): NAGVMQNPRHLVRRRGQEARLRCSPMKGHSHVYWYRQLPEEGLKFMVYLQKENIIDESGMPKERFSAEFPKEGPSILRIQQVVRGDSAAYFCASSTNFRDTTSYEQYFGPGTRLTVT.

The rearrangement joins TRBV6-1 to TRBJ2-5, with unresolved D. The V end was cut by 0 bases, the J end by 4 bases, with 15 bases between. CDR3 length equals 16 residues. Germline V gene data show CDR1 as MNHNS and CDR2 as SASEGT. Here the CDR3 reads CASSEAEVAGVETQYF. In nucleotides, the CDR3 is TGTGCCAGCAGTGAAGCTGAGGTAGCCGGTGTAGAGACCCAGTACTTC.

The chain has TRBV28 and TRBJ1-6, with a tentative D call TRBD1 (6 bases). The germline V and J ends were trimmed by 4 bases and 3 bases, with 7 bases remaining between them. There are 14 residues in the CDR3. CDR1 MDHEN and CDR2 SYDVKM come from the germline V gene. The CDR3 nucleotides read TGTGCCAGCAGTTCGGGACACTATAATTCACCCCTCCACTTT. Its translation: CASSSGHYNSPLHF.